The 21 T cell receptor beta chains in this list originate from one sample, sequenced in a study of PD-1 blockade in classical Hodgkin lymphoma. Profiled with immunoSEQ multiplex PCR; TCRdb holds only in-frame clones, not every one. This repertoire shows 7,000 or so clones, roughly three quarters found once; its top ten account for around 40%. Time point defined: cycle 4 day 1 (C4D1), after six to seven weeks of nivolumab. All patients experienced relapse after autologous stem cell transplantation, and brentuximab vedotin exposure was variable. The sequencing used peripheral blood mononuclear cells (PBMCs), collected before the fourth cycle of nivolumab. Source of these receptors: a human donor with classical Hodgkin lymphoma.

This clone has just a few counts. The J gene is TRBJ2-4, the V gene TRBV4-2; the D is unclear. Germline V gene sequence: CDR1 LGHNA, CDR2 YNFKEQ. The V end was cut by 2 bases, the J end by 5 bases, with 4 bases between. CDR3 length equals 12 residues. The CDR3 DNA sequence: TGTGCCAGCAGCCAATCGGAAAACATTCAGTACTTC. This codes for CASSQSENIQYF.

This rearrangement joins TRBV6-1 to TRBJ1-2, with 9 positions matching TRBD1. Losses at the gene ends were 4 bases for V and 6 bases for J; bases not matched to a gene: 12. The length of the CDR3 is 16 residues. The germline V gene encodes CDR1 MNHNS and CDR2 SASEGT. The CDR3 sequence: CASSVTTGGALHGYTF. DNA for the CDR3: TGTGCCAGCAGTGTTACTACAGGGGGCGCTCTTCATGGCTACACCTTC.

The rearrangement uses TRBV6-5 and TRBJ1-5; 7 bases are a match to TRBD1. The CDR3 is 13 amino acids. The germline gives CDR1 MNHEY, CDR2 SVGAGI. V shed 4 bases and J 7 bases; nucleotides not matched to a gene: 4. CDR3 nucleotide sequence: TGTGCCAGCAGTTTCATACAGGGGCAGCCCCAGCATTTT. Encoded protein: CASSFIQGQPQHF.

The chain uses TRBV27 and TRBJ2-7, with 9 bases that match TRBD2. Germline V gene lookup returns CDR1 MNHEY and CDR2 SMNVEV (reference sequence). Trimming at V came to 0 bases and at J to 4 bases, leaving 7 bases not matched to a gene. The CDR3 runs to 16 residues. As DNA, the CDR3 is TGTGCCAGCAGTTTATCCGGGCCTAGCGGGAAGTACGAGCAGTACTTC. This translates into CASSLSGPSGKYEQYF.

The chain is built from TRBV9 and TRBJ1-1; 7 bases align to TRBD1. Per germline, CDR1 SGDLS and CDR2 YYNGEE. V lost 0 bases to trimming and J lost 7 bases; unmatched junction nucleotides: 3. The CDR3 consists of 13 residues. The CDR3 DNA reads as TGTGCCAGCAGCGTAGGACAGGGCTATGAAGCTTTCTTT. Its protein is CASSVGQGYEAFF.

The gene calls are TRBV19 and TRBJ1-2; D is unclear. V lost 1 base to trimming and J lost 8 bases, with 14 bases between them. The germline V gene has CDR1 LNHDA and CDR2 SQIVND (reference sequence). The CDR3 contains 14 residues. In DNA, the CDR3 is TGTGCCAGTAGTATAGGGGAGGGCCTTGGAGGCTACACCTTC. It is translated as CASSIGEGLGGYTF.

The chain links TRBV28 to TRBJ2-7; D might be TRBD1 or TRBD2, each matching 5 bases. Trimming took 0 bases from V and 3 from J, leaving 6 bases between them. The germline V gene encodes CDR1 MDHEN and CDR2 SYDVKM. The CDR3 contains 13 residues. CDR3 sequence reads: CASSLWGRYEQYF. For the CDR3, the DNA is TGTGCCAGCAGTTTATGGGGACGCTACGAGCAGTACTTC.

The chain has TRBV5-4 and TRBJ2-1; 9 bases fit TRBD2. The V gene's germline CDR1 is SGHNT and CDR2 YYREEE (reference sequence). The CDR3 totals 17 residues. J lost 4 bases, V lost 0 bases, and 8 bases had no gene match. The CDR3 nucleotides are TGTGCCAGCAGCTTGGGGTCTGCGGGAGGGAAATACAATGAGCAGTTCTTC. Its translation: CASSLGSAGGKYNEQFF.

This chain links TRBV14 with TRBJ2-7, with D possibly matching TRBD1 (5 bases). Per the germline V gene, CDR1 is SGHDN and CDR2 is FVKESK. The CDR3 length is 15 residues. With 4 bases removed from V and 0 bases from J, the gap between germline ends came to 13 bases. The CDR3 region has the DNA TGTGCCAGCAGCCGAGACAGAGTAAGCTCCTACGAGCAGTACTTC. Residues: CASSRDRVSSYEQYF.

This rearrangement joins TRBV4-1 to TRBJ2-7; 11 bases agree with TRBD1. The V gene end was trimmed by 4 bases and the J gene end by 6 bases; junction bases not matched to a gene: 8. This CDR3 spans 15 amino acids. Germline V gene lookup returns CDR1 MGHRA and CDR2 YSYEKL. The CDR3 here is CASSLRDRGSGEQYF. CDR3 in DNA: TGCGCCAGCAGCCTTAGGGACAGGGGGTCGGGCGAGCAGTACTTC.

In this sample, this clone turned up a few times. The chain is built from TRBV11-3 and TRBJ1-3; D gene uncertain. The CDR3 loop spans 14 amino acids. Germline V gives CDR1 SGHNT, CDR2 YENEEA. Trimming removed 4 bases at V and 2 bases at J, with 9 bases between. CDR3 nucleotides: TGTGCCAGCAGCTCGCCGGATACTGGAAACACCATATATTTT. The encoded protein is CASSSPDTGNTIYF.

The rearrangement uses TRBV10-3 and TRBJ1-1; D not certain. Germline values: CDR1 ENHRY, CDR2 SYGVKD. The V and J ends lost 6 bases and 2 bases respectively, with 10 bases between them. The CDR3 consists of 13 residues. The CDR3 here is CAIRVAENTEAFF. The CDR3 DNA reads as TGTGCCATCAGAGTCGCAGAAAACACTGAAGCTTTCTTT.

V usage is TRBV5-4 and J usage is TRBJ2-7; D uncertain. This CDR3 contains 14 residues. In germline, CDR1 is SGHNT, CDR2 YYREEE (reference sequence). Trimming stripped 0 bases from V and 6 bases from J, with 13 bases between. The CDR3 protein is CASSLEGNRIEQYF. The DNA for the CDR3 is TGTGCCAGCAGCTTGGAAGGGAATAGGATCGAGCAGTACTTC.

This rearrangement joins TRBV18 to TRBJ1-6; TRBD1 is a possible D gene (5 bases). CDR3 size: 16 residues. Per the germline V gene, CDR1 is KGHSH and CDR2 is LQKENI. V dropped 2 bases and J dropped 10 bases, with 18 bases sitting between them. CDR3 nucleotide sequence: TGTGCCAGCTCACCAGCCGGGGCCCCTCGAGGGTCACCCCTCCACTTT. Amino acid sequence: CASSPAGAPRGSPLHF.

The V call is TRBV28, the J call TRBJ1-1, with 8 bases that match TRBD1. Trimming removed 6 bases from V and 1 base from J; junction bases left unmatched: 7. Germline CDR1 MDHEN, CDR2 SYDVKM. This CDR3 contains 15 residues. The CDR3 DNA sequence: TGTGCCAGCAGACAGCAGGGGGCCGGGAACACTGAAGCTTTCTTT. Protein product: CASRQQGAGNTEAFF.

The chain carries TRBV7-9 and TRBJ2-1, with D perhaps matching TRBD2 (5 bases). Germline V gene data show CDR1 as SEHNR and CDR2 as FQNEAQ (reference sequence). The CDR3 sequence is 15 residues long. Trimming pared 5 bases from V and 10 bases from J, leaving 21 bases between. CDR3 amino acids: CASSPPGTTQGEQFF. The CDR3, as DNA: TGTGCCAGCAGCCCCCCGGGAACAACGCAAGGAGAGCAGTTCTTC.

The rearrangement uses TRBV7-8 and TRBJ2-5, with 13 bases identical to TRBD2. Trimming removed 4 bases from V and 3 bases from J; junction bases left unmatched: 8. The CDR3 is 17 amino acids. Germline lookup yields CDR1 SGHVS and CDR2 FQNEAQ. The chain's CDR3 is CASSYIAGTSGKETQYF. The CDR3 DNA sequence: TGTGCCAGCAGCTACATAGCCGGGACTAGCGGGAAAGAGACCCAGTACTTC.

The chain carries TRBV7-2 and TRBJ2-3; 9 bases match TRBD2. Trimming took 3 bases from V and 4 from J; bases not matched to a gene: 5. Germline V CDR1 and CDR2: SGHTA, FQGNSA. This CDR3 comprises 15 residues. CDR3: CASSFGGRAADTQYF. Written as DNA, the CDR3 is TGTGCCAGCAGCTTCGGCGGGAGGGCCGCAGATACGCAGTATTTT.

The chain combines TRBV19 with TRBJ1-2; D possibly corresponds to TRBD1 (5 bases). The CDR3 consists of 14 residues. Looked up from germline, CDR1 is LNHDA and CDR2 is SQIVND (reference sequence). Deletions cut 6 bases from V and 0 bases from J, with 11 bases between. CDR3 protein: CASSTGGANYGYTF. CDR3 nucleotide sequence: TGTGCCAGTAGCACAGGTGGAGCTAACTATGGCTACACCTTC.

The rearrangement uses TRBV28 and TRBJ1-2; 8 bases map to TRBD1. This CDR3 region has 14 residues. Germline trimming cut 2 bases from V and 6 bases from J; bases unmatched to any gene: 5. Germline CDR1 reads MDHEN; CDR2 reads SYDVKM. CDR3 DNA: TGTGCCAGCAGTTTACCCGGACAGGGAAATGGCTACACCTTC. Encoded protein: CASSLPGQGNGYTF.

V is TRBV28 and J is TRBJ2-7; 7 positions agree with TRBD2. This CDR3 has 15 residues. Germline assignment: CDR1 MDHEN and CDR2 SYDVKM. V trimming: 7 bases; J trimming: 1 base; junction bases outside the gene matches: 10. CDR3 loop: CASTSLGRPSYEQYF. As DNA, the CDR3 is TGTGCCAGCACCTCGCTCGGGAGGCCTTCCTACGAGCAGTACTTC.